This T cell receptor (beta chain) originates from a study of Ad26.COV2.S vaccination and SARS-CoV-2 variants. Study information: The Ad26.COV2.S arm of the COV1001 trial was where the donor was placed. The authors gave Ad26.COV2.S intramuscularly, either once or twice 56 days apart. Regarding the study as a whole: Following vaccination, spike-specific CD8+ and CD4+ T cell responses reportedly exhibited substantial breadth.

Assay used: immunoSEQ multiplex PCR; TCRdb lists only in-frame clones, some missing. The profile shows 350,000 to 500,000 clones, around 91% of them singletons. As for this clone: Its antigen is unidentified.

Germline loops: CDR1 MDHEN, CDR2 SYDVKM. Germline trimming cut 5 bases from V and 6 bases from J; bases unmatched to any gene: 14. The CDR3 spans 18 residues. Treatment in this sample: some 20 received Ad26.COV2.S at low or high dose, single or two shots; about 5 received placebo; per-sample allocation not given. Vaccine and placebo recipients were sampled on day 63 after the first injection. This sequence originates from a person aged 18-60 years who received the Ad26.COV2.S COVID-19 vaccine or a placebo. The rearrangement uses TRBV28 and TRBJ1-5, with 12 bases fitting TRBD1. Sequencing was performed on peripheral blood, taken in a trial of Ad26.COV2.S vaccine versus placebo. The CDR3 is CASSPPHGRDRGRQPQHF. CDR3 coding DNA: TGTGCCAGCAGTCCCCCTCATGGACGGGACAGGGGGCGTCAGCCCCAGCATTTT.